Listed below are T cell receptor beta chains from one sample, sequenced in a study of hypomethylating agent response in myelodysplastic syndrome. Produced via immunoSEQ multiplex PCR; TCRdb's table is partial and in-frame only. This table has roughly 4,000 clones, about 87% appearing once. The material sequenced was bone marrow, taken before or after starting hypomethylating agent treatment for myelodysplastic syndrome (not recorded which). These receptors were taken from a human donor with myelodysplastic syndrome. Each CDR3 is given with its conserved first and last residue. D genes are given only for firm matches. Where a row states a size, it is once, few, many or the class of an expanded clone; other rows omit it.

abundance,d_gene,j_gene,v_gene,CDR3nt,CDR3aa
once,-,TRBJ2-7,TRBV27,TGTGCCAGCAGTTTAGCGGGTCCCTACGAGCAGTACTTC,CASSLAGPYEQYF
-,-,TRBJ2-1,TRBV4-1,TGCGCCAGCAGCCCTATCATCGTCTCCGGGACTCCGCAGTTCTTC,CASSPIIVSGTPQFF
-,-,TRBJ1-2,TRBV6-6,TGTGCCAGCAGCCCGCCCGGGACTTCTTTATATGGCTACACCTTC,CASSPPGTSLYGYTF
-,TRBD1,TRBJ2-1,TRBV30,TGTGCCTGGAGTGTATTCAGGGGGCAGTTGAATGAGCAGTTCTTC,CAWSVFRGQLNEQFF
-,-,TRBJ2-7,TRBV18,TGTGCCAGCTCACCCCGGGAGTGGGGCGGCGAGCAGTACTTC,CASSPREWGGEQYF
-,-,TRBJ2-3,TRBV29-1,TGCAGCGTCGGGGGGCGGGAGTACACGCAGTATTTT,CSVGGREYTQYF
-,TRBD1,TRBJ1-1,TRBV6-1,TGTGCCAGCAGTGAAGTAACCTTACAGGGGTTCACTGAAGCTTTCTTT,CASSEVTLQGFTEAFF
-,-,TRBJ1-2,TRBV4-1,TGCGCCAGCAGCCCTCACGCCTCGACAGTCTGGGATGGCTACACCTTC,CASSPHASTVWDGYTF
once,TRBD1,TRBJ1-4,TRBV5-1,TGCGCCAGCAGCAACCAGGGGGCCCGTAATGAAAAACTGTTTTTT,CASSNQGARNEKLFF
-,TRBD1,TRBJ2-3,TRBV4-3,TGCGCCAGCAGCCAAGATTGGTCCCGGACAGGGACTAGCACAGATACGCAGTATTTT,CASSQDWSRTGTSTDTQYF
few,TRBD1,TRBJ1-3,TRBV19,TGTGCCAGTAGCCCCGGTGGGACAGGGGGCCGAAACACCATATATTTT,CASSPGGTGGRNTIYF
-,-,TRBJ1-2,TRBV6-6,TGTGCCAGCGGGGGAAGATCAGGTGGCTACACCTTC,CASGGRSGGYTF
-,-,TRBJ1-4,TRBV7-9,TGTGCCAGCAGCTTCACGGGTGCGTTTAACGAAAAACTGTTTTTT,CASSFTGAFNEKLFF
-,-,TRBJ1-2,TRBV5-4,TGTGCCAGCAGCTTGGCTGGGGCTGGGTATGGCTACACCTTC,CASSLAGAGYGYTF
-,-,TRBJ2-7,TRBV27,TGTGCCAGCAGTTTAGTCGCAGGGAAGAGCGAGCAGTACTTC,CASSLVAGKSEQYF
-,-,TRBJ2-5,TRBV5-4,TGTGCCAGCAGCTTGGCACGATCGGGGGAGACCCAGTACTTC,CASSLARSGETQYF
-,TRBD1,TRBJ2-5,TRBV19,TGTGCCAGTAGTGTAGGGGGCGAAGGGACCCAGTACTTC,CASSVGGEGTQYF
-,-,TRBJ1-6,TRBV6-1,TGTGCCAGCAGTGAAAGAGGGCAGCGTAATTCACCCCTCCACTTT,CASSERGQRNSPLHF
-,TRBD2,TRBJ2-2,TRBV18,TGTGCCAGCTCACCATTGGGACTAGCGGGACCCAACACCGGGGAGCTGTTTTTT,CASSPLGLAGPNTGELFF
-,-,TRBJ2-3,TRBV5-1,TGCGCCAGCAGCTTGGGGAGCGGAGGAAGCACAGATACGCAGTATTTT,CASSLGSGGSTDTQYF
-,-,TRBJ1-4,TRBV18,TGTGCCAGCTCACTCGGTAGGACGGTTGCAACTAATGAAAAACTGTTTTTT,CASSLGRTVATNEKLFF
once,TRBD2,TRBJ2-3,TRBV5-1,TGCGCCAGCGGACCACTAGCGGGAGGCGGCTCAGATACGCAGTATTTT,CASGPLAGGGSDTQYF
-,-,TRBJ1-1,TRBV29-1,TGCAGCGTCGTGCAGATGAACACTGAAGCTTTCTTT,CSVVQMNTEAFF
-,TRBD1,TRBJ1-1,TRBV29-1,TGCAGCGGGACAGGTTTTGGAAACACTGAAGCTTTCTTT,CSGTGFGNTEAFF
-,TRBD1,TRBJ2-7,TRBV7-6,TGTGCCAGCAGCTTAGGGACAGGGGGCTCCTACGAGCAGTACTTC,CASSLGTGGSYEQYF
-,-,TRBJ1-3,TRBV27,TGTGCCAGCAGTTTATCGAGGGCGGGAAACACCATATATTTT,CASSLSRAGNTIYF
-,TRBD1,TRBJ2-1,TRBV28,TGTGCCAGCAGTTTTTCAGGGGGAAGTCCCTACAATGAGCAGTTCTTC,CASSFSGGSPYNEQFF
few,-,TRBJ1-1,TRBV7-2,TGTGCCAGCAGCGGACGACGGGGGAACACTGAAGCTTTCTTT,CASSGRRGNTEAFF
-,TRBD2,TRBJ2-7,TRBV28,TGTGCCAGCAGGTTGTCCGCCGGGACTAGCAGCGACTTC,CASRLSAGTSSDF
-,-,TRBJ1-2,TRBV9,TGTGCCAGCAGCGTTTTCGGGTACTACACCTTC,CASSVFGYYTF
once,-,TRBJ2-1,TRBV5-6,TGTGCCAGCAGCTTAACGACTTATCAGTTCTTC,CASSLTTYQFF
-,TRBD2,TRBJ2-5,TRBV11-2,TGTGCCAGCAGCCCTCGGACTAGCGATGAGGAGACCCAGTACTTC,CASSPRTSDEETQYF
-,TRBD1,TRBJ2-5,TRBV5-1,TGCGCCAGCAGCCCGGCGACAGGGGTTCAAGAGACCCAGTACTTC,CASSPATGVQETQYF
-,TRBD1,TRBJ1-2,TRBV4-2,TGTGCCAGCAGCCAAGGACAGGGGGCAGGGGATGGCTACACCTTC,CASSQGQGAGDGYTF
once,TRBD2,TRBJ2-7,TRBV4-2,TGTGCCAGCAGCCAAGATGGGACGGGAGGGCCAAACCCCTACGAGCAGTACTTC,CASSQDGTGGPNPYEQYF
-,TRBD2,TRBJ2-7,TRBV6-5,TGTGCCAGCAGGGGGACTAGCGTGGTTCGGGAGCAGTACTTC,CASRGTSVVREQYF
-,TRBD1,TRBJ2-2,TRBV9,TGTGCCAGCAGCACGCGACAGGGTCCGAACACCGGGGAGCTGTTTTTT,CASSTRQGPNTGELFF
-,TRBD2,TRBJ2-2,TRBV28,TGTGCCAGCAGCCCAAGCGGGAGAGGGACCGGGGAGCTGTTTTTT,CASSPSGRGTGELFF
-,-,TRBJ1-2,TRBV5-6,TGTGCCAGCCACCCCATCGGGGTGGACTATGGCTACACCTTC,CASHPIGVDYGYTF
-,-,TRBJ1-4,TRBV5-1,TGCGCCAGCAGCTTGGAAAGGGAAAAACTGTTTTTT,CASSLEREKLFF
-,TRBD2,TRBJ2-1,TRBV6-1,TGTGCCAGCGGGTCGGGGGGGTCTTCCAATGAGCAGTTCTTC,CASGSGGSSNEQFF
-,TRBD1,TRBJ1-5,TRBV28,TGTGCCAGCAGAGTGACAGGGAGCGGAAGCAATCAGCCCCAGCATTTT,CASRVTGSGSNQPQHF
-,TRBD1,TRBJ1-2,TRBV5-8,TGTGCCAGCAGCCTAGGACAGGGGGCGAGGTATGGCTACACCTTC,CASSLGQGARYGYTF
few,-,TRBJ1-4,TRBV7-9,TGTGCCAGCAGCGGCTTCAGTCCAACTAATGAAAAACTGTTTTTT,CASSGFSPTNEKLFF
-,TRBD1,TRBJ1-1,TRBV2,TGTGCCAGCAGGACAGGGGGGGGGACTGAAGCTTTCTTT,CASRTGGGTEAFF
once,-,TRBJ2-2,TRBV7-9,TGTGCCAGCAGCTCTCCCCCGGGAAACACCGGGGAGCTGTTTTTT,CASSSPPGNTGELFF
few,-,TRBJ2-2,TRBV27,TGTGCCAGCAGTTCAGGCACCGGGGAGCTGTTTTTT,CASSSGTGELFF
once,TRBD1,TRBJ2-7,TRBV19,TGTGCCAGTAGTATCAAGGGCCGGGACAGGGGGCAATACGAGCAGTACTTC,CASSIKGRDRGQYEQYF
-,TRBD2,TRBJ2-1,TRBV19,TGTGCCAGTAGTATAGCGGCTAGCGGGAGGGATGAGCAGTTCTTC,CASSIAASGRDEQFF
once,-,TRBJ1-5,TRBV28,TGTGCCAGCAGTTTAAGGGACACCCATTATCAGCCCCAGCATTTT,CASSLRDTHYQPQHF
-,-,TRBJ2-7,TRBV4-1,TGCGCCAGCAGCCAAGAGGCAGGGGTGCCCTCCTACGAGCAGTACTTC,CASSQEAGVPSYEQYF
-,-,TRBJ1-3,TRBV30,TGTGCCTGGAGTGACCTCGGACACCGGGATTGGAACACCATATATTTT,CAWSDLGHRDWNTIYF
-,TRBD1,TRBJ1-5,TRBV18,TGTGCCAGCTCACCTAACCCCCCGGGACAGCTTTTCAATCAGCCCCAGCATTTT,CASSPNPPGQLFNQPQHF